These 22 T cell receptor beta chains were sequenced from one sample in a study of CD8 T cells in Susac syndrome. RNA totalling roughly 0.45 to 1 ug underwent reverse transcription with random hexamers. TCRdb processed the immunoSEQ multiplex PCR reads anew with MiXCR; each CDR3 protein has one entry. The sample lists some 68,000 distinct CDR3 sequences, about 92% occurring once. Sequenced material: CD4+ T cells from PBMCs. These receptors all stem from a human donor with Susac syndrome.

The chain joins TRBV5-6 to TRBJ2-2; the D is unclear. Trimming left V 2 bases short and J 1 base short, with 15 bases between. CDR1 is SGHDT and CDR2 is YYEEEE in the germline V gene. The CDR3 contains 17 residues. CDR3 amino acids: CASSFITTDLNTGELFF. CDR3 nucleotide sequence: TGTGCCAGCAGCTTCATTACGACGGATCTGAACACCGGGGAGCTGTTTTTT.

The chain links TRBV6-2 or TRBV6-3 to TRBJ2-7, with D possibly being TRBD1 (5 bases). Trimming stripped 2 bases from V and 3 bases from J, with 8 bases between. There are 13 residues in the CDR3. Per the germline V gene, CDR1 is MNHEY and CDR2 is SVGEGT. The CDR3 coding sequence is TGTGCCAGCAGTTACAGCCAGGGCTACGAGCAGTACTTC. Amino acid sequence: CASSYSQGYEQYF.

This chain uses TRBV7-2 with TRBJ1-5; D remains unclear. The length of the CDR3 is 12 residues. Trimming pared 2 bases from V and 7 bases from J, leaving 6 bases between. Germline lookup yields CDR1 SGHTA and CDR2 FQGNSA. As DNA, the CDR3 is TGTGCCAGCAGCTTATATGAACAGCCCCAGCATTTT. This codes for CASSLYEQPQHF.

The J gene is TRBJ2-3, the V gene TRBV6-2 or TRBV6-3; D is possibly TRBD1 or TRBD2 (5 bases each). Trimming removed 6 bases at V and 2 bases at J, with 12 bases between. The germline V gene has CDR1 MNHEY and CDR2 SVGEGT. CDR3 size: 14 residues. The CDR3 sequence is CASSPGPFTDTQYF. The CDR3 nucleotides are TGTGCCAGCAGCCCGGGACCATTCACAGATACGCAGTATTTT.

The V gene is TRBV21-1, the J gene TRBJ1-1; the table assigns TRBD1, which was not confirmed against the DNA. TRBV21-1 is tagged as a pseudogene. CDR3 length: 17 residues. CDR3 DNA: TGTGCCAGCAGCAAAGTCCCGGCGCGCCAGACGAACACTGAAGCTTTCTTT. This sequence encodes CASSKVPARQTNTEAFF.

This rearrangement joins TRBV19 to TRBJ2-5; D unclear. The V gene's germline CDR1 is LNHDA and CDR2 SQIVND (reference sequence). Trimming removed 1 base from V and 5 bases from J, with 8 bases in between. CDR3 size: 13 residues. The CDR3 region is CASSIGVLETQYF. The CDR3 region has the DNA TGTGCCAGTAGTATAGGGGTTTTGGAGACCCAGTACTTC.

V and J are TRBV30 and TRBJ1-3; D remains unclear. The V end was cut by 2 bases, the J end by 0 bases, with 5 bases between. This CDR3 has 13 amino acids. Per germline, CDR1 GTSNPN and CDR2 SVGIG (reference sequence). CDR3 nucleotide sequence: TGTGCCTGGAGTCTTAACTCTGGAAACACCATATATTTT. Its protein product is CAWSLNSGNTIYF.

In this sample, this clonotype turned up a few times. The rearrangement links TRBV19 to TRBJ2-1; 7 positions agree with TRBD2. Germline CDR1 LNHDA, CDR2 SQIVND (reference sequence). Unmatched junction bases numbered 11, after V lost 7 bases and J lost 8 bases. This CDR3 contains 14 residues. CDR3 sequence: CASKRGGGTDEQFF. The CDR3 DNA reads as TGTGCCAGTAAACGGGGCGGGGGTACCGATGAGCAGTTCTTC. Filled out from reference TRBV19 and TRBJ2-1, the complete variable domain reads DGGITQSPKYLFRKEGQNVTLSCEQNLNHDAMYWYRQDPGQGLRLIYYSQIVNDFQKGDIAEGYSVSREKKESFPLTVTSAQKNPTAFYLCASKRGGGTDEQFFGPGTRLTVL.

The V call is TRBV28, the J call TRBJ2-2, with TRBD1 identical over 8 bases. Germline CDR1 reads MDHEN; CDR2 reads SYDVKM. The CDR3 contains 15 residues. Trimming cost V 3 bases and J 4 bases; bases outside gene matches: 4. The CDR3: CASSFDRGSTGELFF. In nucleotides, the CDR3 is TGTGCCAGCAGTTTTGACAGGGGTTCCACCGGGGAGCTGTTTTTT.

This chain links TRBV6-5 with TRBJ2-6; no reliable D call. CDR3 length: 13 residues. V gave up 8 bases and J gave up 1 base, with 6 bases separating them. Germline CDR1 reads MNHEY; CDR2 reads SVGAGI. Here the CDR3 DNA reads TGTGCCAGCTGGCGATCTGGGGCCAACGTCCTGACTTTC. Its protein product is CASWRSGANVLTF.

This chain uses TRBV19 with TRBJ2-3; no reliable D call. V lost 5 bases, J lost 3 bases, and 6 bases lay in between. Germline lookup yields CDR1 LNHDA and CDR2 SQIVND (reference sequence). The CDR3 extends over 12 amino acids. CDR3 nucleotide sequence: TGTGCCAGTAGTTATAAAACAGATACGCAGTATTTT. This codes for CASSYKTDTQYF.

The V gene is TRBV20-1, the J gene TRBJ1-6; no reliable D call. Deletions cut 3 bases from V and 7 bases from J, with 16 bases between. The CDR3 is 15 residues long. CDR1 is DFQATT and CDR2 is SNEGSKA in the germline V gene (reference sequence). CDR3 protein: CSASDDRNLNSPLHF. In DNA, the CDR3 is TGCAGTGCTAGTGATGATCGAAACCTAAATTCACCCCTCCACTTT.

The chain carries TRBV3-1 and TRBJ2-2, with unresolved D. The CDR3 has 15 residues. Germline lookup yields CDR1 LGHDT and CDR2 YNNKEL (reference sequence). V lost 7 bases and J 5 bases, leaving 17 bases between the germline ends. The CDR3 DNA reads TGTGCCAGCACCCCCACCGTTTCAGTAACCGGGGAGCTGTTTTTT. Its protein is CASTPTVSVTGELFF.

CDR3 DNA: TGTGCCAGCAGCCCCGAGCCGGGGGGCCTTTCTGATGAGCAGTTCTTC. Amino acids: CASSPEPGGLSDEQFF. The rearrangement uses TRBV6-1 and TRBJ2-1; D is perhaps TRBD2 (7 bases). CDR3 length equals 16 residues. V was trimmed by 6 bases and J by 8 bases, leaving 23 bases between them. Germline CDR1 and CDR2: MNHNS and SASEGT.

This clonotype showed up just a few times. The chain links TRBV28 to TRBJ2-7, with TRBD2 as a possible D gene (6 bases). V lost 5 bases and J 5 bases, leaving 19 bases between the germline ends. The CDR3 consists of 15 residues. CDR1 is MDHEN, CDR2 SYDVKM, per germline. CDR3 nucleotides: TGTGCCAGCAGTCCCCCCGGAGGGGCCGCAGACGAGCAGTACTTC. Encoded protein: CASSPPGGAADEQYF.

This chain links TRBV6-2 or TRBV6-3 with TRBJ1-5; D is unresolved. Trimming left V 0 bases short and J 0 bases short, with 15 bases between. The CDR3 runs to 18 residues. Germline CDR1 and CDR2: MNHEY and SVGEGT. CDR3 region: CASSYSRLTGYSNQPQHF. As DNA, the CDR3 is TGTGCCAGCAGTTACTCGAGGCTGACCGGGTATAGCAATCAGCCCCAGCATTTT.

A single count supports this clonotype. J is TRBJ2-7 and V is TRBV9; D possibly corresponds to TRBD1 (5 bases). From germline, CDR1 is SGDLS and CDR2 YYNGEE. The length of the CDR3 is 13 residues. V gave up 0 bases and J gave up 6 bases, with 10 bases separating them. The chain's CDR3 is CASSVGREGEQYF. The CDR3 DNA reads TGTGCCAGCAGCGTAGGCAGGGAAGGCGAGCAGTACTTC.

The chain carries TRBV7-8 and TRBJ2-7; 8 nucleotides match TRBD2. In germline, CDR1 is SGHVS, CDR2 FQNEAQ. The V gene end was trimmed by 11 bases and the J gene end by 2 bases; junction bases not matched to a gene: 5. This CDR3 has 12 residues. CDR3 nucleotide sequence: TGTGCCGGTGGACTAGCCCCCTACGAGCAGTACTTC. Protein: CAGGLAPYEQYF.

In its sample, this clonotype was seen once. This sequence joins TRBV12-3 or TRBV12-4 and TRBJ2-1, with TRBD2 matching over 7 bases. J gave up 7 bases and V 8 bases, and 17 bases lay outside the gene matches. The CDR3 contains 16 residues. CDR3 nucleotide sequence: TGTGCCAGCGTTGTGGCGGGGGTAGTGCGATCGAATGAGCAGTTCTTC. The encoded protein is CASVVAGVVRSNEQFF.

The chain is built from TRBV5-1 and TRBJ2-1; 7 nucleotides align to TRBD2. V shed 0 bases and J 6 bases; nucleotides not matched to a gene: 6. CDR1 SGHRS and CDR2 YFSETQ come from the germline V gene. This CDR3 region has 15 residues. The CDR3 spells CASSLVSGAANEQFF. In DNA, the CDR3 is TGCGCCAGCAGCTTGGTCAGCGGGGCGGCCAATGAGCAGTTCTTC. The full variable domain, with the rest looked up from reference TRBV5-1 and TRBJ2-1, is KAGVTQTPRYLIKTRGQQVTLSCSPISGHRSVSWYQQTPGQGLQFLFEYFSETQRNKGNFPGRFSGRQFSNSRSEMNVSTLELGDSALYLCASSLVSGAANEQFFGPGTRLTVL.

The rearrangement joins TRBV5-6 to TRBJ2-7; 9 bases match TRBD1. The germline CDR1 and CDR2 sequences are SGHDT and YYEEEE. The CDR3 loop spans 15 amino acids. The V segment lost 3 bases and the J segment 4 bases; nucleotides outside the gene matches: 8. CDR3 sequence (DNA): TGTGCCAGCAGCTCCGGGACAGGGATATTGTACGAGCAGTACTTC. Translated, it gives CASSSGTGILYEQYF.

The J gene is TRBJ1-2, the V gene TRBV5-6; D might be TRBD1 (6 bases). Germline values: CDR1 SGHDT, CDR2 YYEEEE. V was cut by 3 bases and J by 0 bases, with 24 bases left in between. The CDR3 runs 19 residues. The CDR3 reads CASSSYRTAVPLPNYGYTF. Written as DNA, the CDR3 is TGTGCCAGCAGCTCGTACCGGACAGCCGTCCCCCTACCTAACTATGGCTACACCTTC.